This T cell receptor beta chain was obtained from a study of glioma-infiltrating T cells after dendritic cell vaccination. Indicated time point: after dendritic cell vaccination, including at tumor progression/relapse. Isocitrate dehydrogenase mutation was absent in all glioblastoma patients. The germline gives CDR1 MGHRA, CDR2 YSYEKL. This CDR3 comprises 17 residues. V shed 0 bases and J shed 0 bases, with 11 bases lying between them. Study conclusions and caveats: Estimated pretreatment TIL content predicted outcome after dendritic cell vaccination.

Regarding this clone: Its specificity is unknown.

Profiling relied on immunoSEQ multiplex PCR, and the TCRdb table lists in-frame clones only, not all of them. The sample includes tens of thousands of clones, roughly 84% seen only once; the top ten take 2% to 2.5%. The V gene is TRBV4-1, the J gene TRBJ2-2; a weak D match, TRBD2 (6 bases). The sequences come from blood, collected after dendritic cell vaccination. This clonotype was sampled from a human donor with glioblastoma. CDR3 bases: TGCGCCAGCAGCCAAGATTCGGGGGTAGCGAACACCGGGGAGCTGTTTTTT. Its protein product is CASSQDSGVANTGELFF.